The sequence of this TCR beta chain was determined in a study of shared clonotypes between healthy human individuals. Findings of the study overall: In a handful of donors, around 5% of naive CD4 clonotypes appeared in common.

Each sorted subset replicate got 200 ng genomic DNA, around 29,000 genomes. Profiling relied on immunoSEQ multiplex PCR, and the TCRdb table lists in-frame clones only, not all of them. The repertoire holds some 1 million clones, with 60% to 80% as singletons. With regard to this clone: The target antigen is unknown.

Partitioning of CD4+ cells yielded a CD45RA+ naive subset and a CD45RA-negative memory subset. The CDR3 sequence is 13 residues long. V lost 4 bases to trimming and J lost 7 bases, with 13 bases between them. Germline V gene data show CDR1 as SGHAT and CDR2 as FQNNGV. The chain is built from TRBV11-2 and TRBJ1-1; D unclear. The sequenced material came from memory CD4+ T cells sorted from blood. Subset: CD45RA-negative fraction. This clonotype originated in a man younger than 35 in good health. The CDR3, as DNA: TGTGCCAGCAGCTCCAACCGGCAAGTTGAAGCTTTCTTT. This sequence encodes CASSSNRQVEAFF.